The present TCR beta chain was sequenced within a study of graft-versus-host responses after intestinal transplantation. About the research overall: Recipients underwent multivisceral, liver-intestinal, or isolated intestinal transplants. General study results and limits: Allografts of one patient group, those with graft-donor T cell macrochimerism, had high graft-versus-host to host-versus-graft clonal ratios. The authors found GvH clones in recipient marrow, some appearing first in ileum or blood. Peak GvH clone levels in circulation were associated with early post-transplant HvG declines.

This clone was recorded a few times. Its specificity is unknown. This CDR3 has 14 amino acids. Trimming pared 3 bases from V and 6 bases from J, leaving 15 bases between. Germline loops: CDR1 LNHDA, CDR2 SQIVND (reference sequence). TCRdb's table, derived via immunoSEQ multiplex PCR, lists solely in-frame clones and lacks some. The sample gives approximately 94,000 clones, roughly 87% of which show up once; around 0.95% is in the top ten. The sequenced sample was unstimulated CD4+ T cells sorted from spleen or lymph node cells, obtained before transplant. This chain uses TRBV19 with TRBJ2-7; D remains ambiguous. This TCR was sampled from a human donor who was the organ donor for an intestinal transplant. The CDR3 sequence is CASSMTPSISEQYF. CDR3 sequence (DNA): TGTGCCAGTAGTATGACACCCAGTATTAGCGAGCAGTACTTC.